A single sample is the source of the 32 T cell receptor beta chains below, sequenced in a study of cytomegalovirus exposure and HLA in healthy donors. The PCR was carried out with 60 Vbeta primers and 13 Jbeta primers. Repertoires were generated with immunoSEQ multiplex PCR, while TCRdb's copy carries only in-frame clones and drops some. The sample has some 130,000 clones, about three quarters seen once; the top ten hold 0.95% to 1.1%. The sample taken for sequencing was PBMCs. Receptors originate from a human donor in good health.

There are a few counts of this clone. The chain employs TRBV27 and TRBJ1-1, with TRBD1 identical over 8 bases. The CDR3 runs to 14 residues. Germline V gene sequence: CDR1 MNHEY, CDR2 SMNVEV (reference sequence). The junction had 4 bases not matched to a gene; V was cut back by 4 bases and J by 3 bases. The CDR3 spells CASSSGQGYTEAFF. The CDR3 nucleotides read TGTGCCAGCAGTTCCGGACAGGGCTACACTGAAGCTTTCTTT.

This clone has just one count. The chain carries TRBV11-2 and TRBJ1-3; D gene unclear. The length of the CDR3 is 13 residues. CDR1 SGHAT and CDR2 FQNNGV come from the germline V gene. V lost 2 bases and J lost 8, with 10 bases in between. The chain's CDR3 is CASSLRTRDTIYF. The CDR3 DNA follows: TGTGCCAGCAGCTTACGGACTAGGGACACCATATATTTT.

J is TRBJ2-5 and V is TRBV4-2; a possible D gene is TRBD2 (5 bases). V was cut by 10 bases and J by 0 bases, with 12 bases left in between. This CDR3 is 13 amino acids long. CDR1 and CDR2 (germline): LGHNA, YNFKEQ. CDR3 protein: CATRGSDQETQYF. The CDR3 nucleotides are TGTGCCACCCGGGGTAGCGACCAAGAGACCCAGTACTTC.

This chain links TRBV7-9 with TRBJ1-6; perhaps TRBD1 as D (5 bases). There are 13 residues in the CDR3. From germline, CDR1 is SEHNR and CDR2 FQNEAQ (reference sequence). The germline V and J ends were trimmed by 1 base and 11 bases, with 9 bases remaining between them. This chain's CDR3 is CASSLEGRAPLHF. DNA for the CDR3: TGTGCCAGCAGCTTAGAGGGGCGCGCACCCCTCCACTTT.

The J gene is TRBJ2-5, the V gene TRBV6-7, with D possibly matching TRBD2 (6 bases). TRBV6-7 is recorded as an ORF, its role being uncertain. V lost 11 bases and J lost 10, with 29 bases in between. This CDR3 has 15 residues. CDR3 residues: CAAGPRDFSVGDQYF. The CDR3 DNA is TGTGCCGCAGGCCCCCGGGACTTTAGTGTGGGGGACCAGTACTTC.

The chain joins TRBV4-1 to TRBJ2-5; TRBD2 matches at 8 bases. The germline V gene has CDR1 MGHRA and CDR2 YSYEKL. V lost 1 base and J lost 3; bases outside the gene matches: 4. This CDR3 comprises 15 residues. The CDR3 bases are TGCGCCAGCAGCCAAGGGCGGGGGGCTAAAGAGACCCAGTACTTC. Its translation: CASSQGRGAKETQYF.

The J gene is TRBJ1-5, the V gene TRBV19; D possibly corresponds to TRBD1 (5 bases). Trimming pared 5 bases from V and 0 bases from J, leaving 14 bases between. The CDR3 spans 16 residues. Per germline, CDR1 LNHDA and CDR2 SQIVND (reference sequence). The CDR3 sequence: CASSRGRYYSNQPQHF. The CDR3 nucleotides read TGTGCCAGTAGTCGGGGGAGATATTATAGCAATCAGCCCCAGCATTTT.

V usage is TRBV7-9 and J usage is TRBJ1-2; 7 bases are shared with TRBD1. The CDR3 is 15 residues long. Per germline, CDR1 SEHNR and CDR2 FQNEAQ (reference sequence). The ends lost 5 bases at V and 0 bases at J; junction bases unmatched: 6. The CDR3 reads CASSRSGGANYGYTF. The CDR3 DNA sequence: TGTGCCAGCAGCCGATCAGGGGGAGCTAACTATGGCTACACCTTC. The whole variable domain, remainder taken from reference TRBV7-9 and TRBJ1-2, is DTGVSQNPRHKITKRGQNVTFRCDPISEHNRLYWYRQTLGQGPEFLTYFQNEAQLEKSRLLSDRFSAERPKGSFSTLEIQRTEQGDSAMYLCASSRSGGANYGYTFGSGTRLTVV.

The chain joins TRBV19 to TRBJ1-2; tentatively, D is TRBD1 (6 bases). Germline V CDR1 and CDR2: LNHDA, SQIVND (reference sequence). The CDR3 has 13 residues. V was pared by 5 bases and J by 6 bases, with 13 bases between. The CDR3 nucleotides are TGTGCCAGTAGTTTCCGGGACATAGATGGCTACACCTTC. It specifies CASSFRDIDGYTF. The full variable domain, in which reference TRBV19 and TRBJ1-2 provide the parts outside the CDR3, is DGGITQSPKYLFRKEGQNVTLSCEQNLNHDAMYWYRQDPGQGLRLIYYSQIVNDFQKGDIAEGYSVSREKKESFPLTVTSAQKNPTAFYLCASSFRDIDGYTFGSGTRLTVV.

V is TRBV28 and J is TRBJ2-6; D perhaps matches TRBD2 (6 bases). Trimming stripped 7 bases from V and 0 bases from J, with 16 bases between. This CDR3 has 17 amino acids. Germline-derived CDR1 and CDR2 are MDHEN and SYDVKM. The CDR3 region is CASTPPSGFSGANVLTF. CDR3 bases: TGTGCCAGCACCCCCCCCAGCGGGTTCTCTGGGGCCAACGTCCTGACTTTC.

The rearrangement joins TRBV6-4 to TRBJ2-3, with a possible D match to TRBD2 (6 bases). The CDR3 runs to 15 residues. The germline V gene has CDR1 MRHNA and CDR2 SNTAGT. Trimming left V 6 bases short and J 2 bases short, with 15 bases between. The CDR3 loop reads CASSAEEGPTDTQYF. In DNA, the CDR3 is TGTGCCAGCAGCGCCGAGGAGGGACCCACAGATACGCAGTATTTT.

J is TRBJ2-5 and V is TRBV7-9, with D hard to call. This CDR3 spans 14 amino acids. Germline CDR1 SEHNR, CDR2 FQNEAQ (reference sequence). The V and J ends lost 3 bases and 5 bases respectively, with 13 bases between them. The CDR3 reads CASSFVMTVETQYF. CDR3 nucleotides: TGTGCCAGCAGCTTTGTTATGACTGTGGAGACCCAGTACTTC.

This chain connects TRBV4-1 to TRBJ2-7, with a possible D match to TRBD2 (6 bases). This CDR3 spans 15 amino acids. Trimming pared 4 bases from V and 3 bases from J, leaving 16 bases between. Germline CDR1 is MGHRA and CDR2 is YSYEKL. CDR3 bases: TGCGCCAGCAGCCGCTACGGGACTCCGGACTACGAGCAGTACTTC. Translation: CASSRYGTPDYEQYF.

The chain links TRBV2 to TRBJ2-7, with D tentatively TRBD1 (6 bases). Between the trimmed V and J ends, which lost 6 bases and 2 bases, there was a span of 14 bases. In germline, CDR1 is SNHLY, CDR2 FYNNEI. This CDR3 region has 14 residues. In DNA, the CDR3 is TGTGCCAGCAGCACCGGGACAAAAACCTACGAGCAGTACTTC. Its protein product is CASSTGTKTYEQYF.

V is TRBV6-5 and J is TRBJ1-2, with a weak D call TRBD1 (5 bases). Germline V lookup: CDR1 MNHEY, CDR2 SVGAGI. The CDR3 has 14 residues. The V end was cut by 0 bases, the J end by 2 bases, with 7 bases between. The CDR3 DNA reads TGTGCCAGCAGTTACTCGGGGCACAACTATGGCTACACCTTC. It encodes CASSYSGHNYGYTF.

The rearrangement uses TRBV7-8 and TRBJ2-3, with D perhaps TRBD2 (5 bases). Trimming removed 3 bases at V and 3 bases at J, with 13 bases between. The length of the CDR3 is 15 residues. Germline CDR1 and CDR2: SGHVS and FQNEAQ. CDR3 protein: CASSFGGLGTDTQYF. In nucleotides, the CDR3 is TGTGCCAGCAGCTTCGGCGGGCTGGGGACAGATACGCAGTATTTT.

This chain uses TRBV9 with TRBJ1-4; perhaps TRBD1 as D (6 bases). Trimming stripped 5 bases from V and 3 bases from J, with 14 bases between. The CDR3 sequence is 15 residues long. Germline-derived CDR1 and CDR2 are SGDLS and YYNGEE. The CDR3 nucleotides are TGTGCCAGCAGTGCTACAGGGTGGGCTAATGAAAAACTGTTTTTT. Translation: CASSATGWANEKLFF. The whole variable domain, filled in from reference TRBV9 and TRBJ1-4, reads DSGVTQTPKHLITATGQRVTLRCSPRSGDLSVYWYQQSLDQGLQFLIQYYNGEERAKGNILERFSAQQFPDLHSELNLSSLELGDSALYFCASSATGWANEKLFFGSGTQLSVL.

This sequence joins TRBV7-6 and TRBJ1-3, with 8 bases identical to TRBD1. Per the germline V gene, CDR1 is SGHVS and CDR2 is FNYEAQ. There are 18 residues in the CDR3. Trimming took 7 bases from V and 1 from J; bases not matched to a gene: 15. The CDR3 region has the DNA TGTGCCAGCACCCTGGACCCCACAGGGGGTTGGTCTGGAAACACCATATATTTT. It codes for CASTLDPTGGWSGNTIYF. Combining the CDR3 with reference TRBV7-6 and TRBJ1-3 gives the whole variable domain GAGVSQSPRYKVTKRGQDVALRCDPISGHVSLYWYRQALGQGPEFLTYFNYEAQQDKSGLPNDRFSAERPEGSISTLTIQRTEQRDSAMYRCASTLDPTGGWSGNTIYFGEGSWLTVV.

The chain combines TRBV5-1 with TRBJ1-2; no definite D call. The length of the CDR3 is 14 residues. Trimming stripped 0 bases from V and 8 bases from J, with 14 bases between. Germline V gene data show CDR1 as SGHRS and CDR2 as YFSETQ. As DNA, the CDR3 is TGCGCCAGCAGCTTGGGCCAGGTGAAGGAAGGCTACACCTTC. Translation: CASSLGQVKEGYTF.

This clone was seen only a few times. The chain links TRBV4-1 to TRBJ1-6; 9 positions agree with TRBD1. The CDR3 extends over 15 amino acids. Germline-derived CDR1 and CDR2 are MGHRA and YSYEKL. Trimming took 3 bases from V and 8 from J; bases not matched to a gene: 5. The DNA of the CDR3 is TGCGCCAGCAGCCATCCGGGACAGGGCGATTCACCCCTCCACTTT. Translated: CASSHPGQGDSPLHF.

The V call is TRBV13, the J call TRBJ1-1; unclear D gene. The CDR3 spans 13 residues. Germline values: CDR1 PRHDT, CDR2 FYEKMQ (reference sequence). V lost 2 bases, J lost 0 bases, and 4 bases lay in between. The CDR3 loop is CASSLLMNTEAFF. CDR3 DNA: TGTGCCAGCAGCTTATTAATGAACACTGAAGCTTTCTTT.

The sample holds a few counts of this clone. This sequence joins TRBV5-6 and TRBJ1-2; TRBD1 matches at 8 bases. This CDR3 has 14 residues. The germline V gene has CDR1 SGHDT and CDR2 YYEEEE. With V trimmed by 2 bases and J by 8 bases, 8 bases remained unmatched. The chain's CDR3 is CASSFGQGVQGYTF. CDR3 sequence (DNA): TGTGCCAGCAGCTTCGGACAGGGTGTTCAAGGCTACACCTTC.

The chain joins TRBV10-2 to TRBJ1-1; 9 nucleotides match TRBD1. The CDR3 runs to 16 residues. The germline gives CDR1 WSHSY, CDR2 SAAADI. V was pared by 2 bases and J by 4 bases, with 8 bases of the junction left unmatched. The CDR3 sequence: CASSEPGTGRFTEAFF. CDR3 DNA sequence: TGCGCCAGCAGTGAGCCAGGGACAGGGCGCTTCACTGAAGCTTTCTTT.

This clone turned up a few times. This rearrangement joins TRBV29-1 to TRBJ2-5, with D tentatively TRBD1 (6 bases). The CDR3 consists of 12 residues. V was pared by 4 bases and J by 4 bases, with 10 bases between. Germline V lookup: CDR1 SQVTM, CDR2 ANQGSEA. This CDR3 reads CSVGRDIETQYF. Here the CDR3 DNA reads TGCAGCGTTGGCCGGGACATAGAGACCCAGTACTTC.

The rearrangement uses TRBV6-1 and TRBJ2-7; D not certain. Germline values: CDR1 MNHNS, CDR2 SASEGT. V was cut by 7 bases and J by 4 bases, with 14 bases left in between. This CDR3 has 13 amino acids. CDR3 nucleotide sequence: TGTGCCAGCACCGCCTCTCTAACTTACGAGCAGTACTTC. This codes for CASTASLTYEQYF.

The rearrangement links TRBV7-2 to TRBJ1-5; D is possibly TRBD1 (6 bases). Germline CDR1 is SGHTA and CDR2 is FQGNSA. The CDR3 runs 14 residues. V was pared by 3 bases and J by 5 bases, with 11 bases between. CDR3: CASSFGTKDQPQHF. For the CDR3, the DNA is TGTGCCAGCAGCTTCGGGACAAAAGATCAGCCCCAGCATTTT.

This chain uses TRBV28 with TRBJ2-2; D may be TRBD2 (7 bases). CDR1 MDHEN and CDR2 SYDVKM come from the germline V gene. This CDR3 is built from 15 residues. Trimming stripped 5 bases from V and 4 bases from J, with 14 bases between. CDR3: CASSGGGGVTGELFF. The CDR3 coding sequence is TGTGCCAGCAGTGGGGGCGGGGGAGTCACCGGGGAGCTGTTTTTT.

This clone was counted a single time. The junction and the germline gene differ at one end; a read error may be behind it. CDR3 DNA sequence: TGCGCCAGCAGCCCGACCGAGACAGGGTGGGAAACCTACGAGCAGTGCTTC. Its translation: CASSPTETGWETYEQCF. V usage is TRBV5-1 and J usage is TRBJ2-7; 7 bases align to TRBD1. The CDR3 spans 17 residues. CDR1 is SGHRS and CDR2 is YFSETQ in the germline V gene.

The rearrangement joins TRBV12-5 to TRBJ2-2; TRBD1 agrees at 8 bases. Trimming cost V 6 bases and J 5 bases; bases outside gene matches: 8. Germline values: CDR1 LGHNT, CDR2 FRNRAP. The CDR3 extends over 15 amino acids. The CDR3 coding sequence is TGTGCTAGTGGATCTTGGACAGGGAAGACCGGGGAGCTGTTTTTT. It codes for CASGSWTGKTGELFF.

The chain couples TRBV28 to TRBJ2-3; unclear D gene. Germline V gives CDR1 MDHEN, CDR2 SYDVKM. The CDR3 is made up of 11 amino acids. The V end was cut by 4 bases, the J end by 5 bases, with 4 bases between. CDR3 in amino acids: CASSYRDTQYF. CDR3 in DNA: TGTGCCAGCAGTTATAGAGATACGCAGTATTTT. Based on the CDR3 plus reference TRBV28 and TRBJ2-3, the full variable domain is DVKVTQSSRYLVKRTGEKVFLECVQDMDHENMFWYRQDPGLGLRLIYFSYDVKMKEKGDIPEGYSVSREKKERFSLILESASTNQTSMYLCASSYRDTQYFGPGTRLTVL.

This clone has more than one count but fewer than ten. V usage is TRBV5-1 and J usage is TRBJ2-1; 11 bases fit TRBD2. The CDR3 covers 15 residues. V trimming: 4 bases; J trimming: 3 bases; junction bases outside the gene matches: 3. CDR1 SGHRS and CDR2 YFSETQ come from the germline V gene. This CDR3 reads CASSQTSGVYNEQFF. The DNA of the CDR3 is TGCGCCAGCAGCCAGACTAGCGGGGTCTACAATGAGCAGTTCTTC.

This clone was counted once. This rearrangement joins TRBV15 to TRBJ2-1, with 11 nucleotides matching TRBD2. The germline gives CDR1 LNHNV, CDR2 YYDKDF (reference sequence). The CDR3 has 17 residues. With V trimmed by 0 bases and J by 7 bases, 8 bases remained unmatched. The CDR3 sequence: CATSRELLAGAGNEQFF. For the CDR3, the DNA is TGTGCCACCAGCAGAGAACTACTAGCGGGGGCAGGTAATGAGCAGTTCTTC.